Listed below are T cell receptor beta chains from one sample, sequenced in a study of Graves' ophthalmopathy and Graves' hyperthyroidism. Each CDR3 protein gets one entry after TCRdb re-called the multiplex PCR reads with MiXCR. The profile shows around 590,000 distinct CDR3 sequences, approximately 35% of them singletons. Sequences were obtained from peripheral blood or thyroid tissue (not recorded which). All receptors derive from an adult man with Graves' hyperthyroidism. Both conserved end residues are part of each CDR3. D genes are given only for firm matches. The listing skips clone size in some rows; elsewhere it reads once, few, many or a size class.

D: TRBD1; size: -; V: TRBV27; J: TRBJ2-5; DNA: TGTGCCAGCAGTAGCGGCAGGGGGCATGAGACCCAGTACTTC; CDR3: CASSSGRGHETQYF
D: -; size: many; V: TRBV5-8; J: TRBJ2-5; DNA: TGTGCCAGCAGCTTGGGCTCGGGAAGAAGGGAGACCCAGTACTTC; CDR3: CASSLGSGRRETQYF
D: -; size: -; V: TRBV7-8; J: TRBJ2-5; DNA: TGTGCCAGCAGGGTCACCCAAGAGACCCAGTACTTC; CDR3: CASRVTQETQYF
D: TRBD2; size: many; V: TRBV4-2; J: TRBJ2-7; DNA: TGTGCCAGCAGCCAGCCGGGGGGGACCTACGAGCAGTACTTC; CDR3: CASSQPGGTYEQYF
D: TRBD2; size: -; V: TRBV29-1; J: TRBJ2-6; DNA: TGCAGCGTGGGGGGGGGGAGCTCTGGGGCCAACGTCCTGACTTTC; CDR3: CSVGGGSSGANVLTF
D: TRBD1; size: many; V: TRBV5-1; J: TRBJ1-3; DNA: TGCGCCAGCAGTTCAGGGGGCCCAGGAAACACCATATATTTT; CDR3: CASSSGGPGNTIYF
D: -; size: many; V: TRBV5-1; J: TRBJ1-2; DNA: TGCGCCAGCAGCCCGGACAGCTACTATGGCTACACCTTC; CDR3: CASSPDSYYGYTF
D: -; size: many; V: TRBV7-9; J: TRBJ1-2; DNA: TGTGCCAGCAGTTTATCTGGCTATGGCTACACCTTC; CDR3: CASSLSGYGYTF
D: TRBD1; size: few; V: TRBV11-2; J: TRBJ2-7; DNA: TGTGCCAGCAGCTCCTTAACAGGGGGCCCCACCTACGAGCAGTACTTC; CDR3: CASSSLTGGPTYEQYF
D: -; size: many; V: TRBV29-1; J: TRBJ2-7; DNA: TGCAGCGTTGGATCAACCAACGAGCAGTACTTC; CDR3: CSVGSTNEQYF
D: -; size: once; V: TRBV2; J: TRBJ1-5; DNA: TGTGCTAGAGATCCAGCAGCAAGCAATCAGCCCCAGCATTTT; CDR3: CARDPAASNQPQHF
D: -; size: -; V: TRBV7-6; J: TRBJ2-1; DNA: TGTGCCAGCAGCCAAATGGGTGGGTTTGAGCAGTTCTTC; CDR3: CASSQMGGFEQFF
D: TRBD2; size: -; V: TRBV29-1; J: TRBJ2-3; DNA: TGCAGCGTTCAAGCGGGAGTATCGACAGATACGCAGTATTTT; CDR3: CSVQAGVSTDTQYF
D: TRBD2; size: -; V: TRBV20-1; J: TRBJ2-3; DNA: TGCAGTGCTAGATACTCACTAGCGGGAGGAAACACAGATACGCAGTATTTT; CDR3: CSARYSLAGGNTDTQYF
D: -; size: -; V: TRBV9; J: TRBJ1-1; DNA: TGTGCCAGCAGCGTAGCTCCCAGCGGGGATAGAGAGACCCATGAAGCTTTCTTT; CDR3: CASSVAPSGDRETHEAFF
D: -; size: -; V: TRBV24-1; J: TRBJ2-7; DNA: TGTGCCACCAGTGATGGGGGTGCCTTAACCTACGAGCAGTACTTC; CDR3: CATSDGGALTYEQYF
D: -; size: few; V: TRBV20-1; J: TRBJ2-3; DNA: TGCAGTGCTATCAGGGCCAGAGCTAGCACAGATACGCAGTATTTT; CDR3: CSAIRARASTDTQYF
D: -; size: -; V: TRBV18; J: TRBJ1-2; DNA: TGTGCCAGCTCACCGGCGGATGTGTATGGCTACACCTTC; CDR3: CASSPADVYGYTF
D: -; size: -; V: TRBV10-3; J: TRBJ1-4; DNA: TGTGCCAGCAGTTACTCGAAGGTCGGGGGTAATGAAAAACTGTTTTTT; CDR3: CASSYSKVGGNEKLFF
D: -; size: -; V: TRBV4-2; J: TRBJ2-7; DNA: TGTGCCAGCAGCCAAGAGACAGGCCCCTACGAGCAGTACTTC; CDR3: CASSQETGPYEQYF
D: -; size: -; V: TRBV24-1; J: TRBJ2-3; DNA: TGTGCCACCAGTGATTTGGGTGAGGACACAGATACGCAGTATTTT; CDR3: CATSDLGEDTDTQYF
D: -; size: -; V: TRBV11-1; J: TRBJ2-7; DNA: TGTGCCAGCAGCTTAATCCCAGGGGAGCAGTACTTC; CDR3: CASSLIPGEQYF
D: -; size: many; V: TRBV5-6; J: TRBJ1-4; DNA: TGTGCCAGCAGCGCGTCCTCTGGGGAAAAACTGTTTTTT; CDR3: CASSASSGEKLFF
D: -; size: -; V: TRBV10-1; J: TRBJ2-6; DNA: TGCGCCAGCCTAATCCCAGGGTCGGATGGGGCCAACGTCCTGACTTTC; CDR3: CASLIPGSDGANVLTF
D: -; size: -; V: TRBV7-9; J: TRBJ1-1; DNA: TGTGCCAGCAGCTCAAGACTAGTCAGGGAAGGCATGAACACTGAAGCTTTCTTT; CDR3: CASSSRLVREGMNTEAFF
D: -; size: -; V: TRBV5-5; J: TRBJ1-1; DNA: TGTGCCAGCAGGTTGGGCGATAACGCTGAAGCTTTCTTT; CDR3: CASRLGDNAEAFF
D: TRBD1; size: -; V: TRBV29-1; J: TRBJ1-6; DNA: TGCAGCGCATCGGGTGGGACAGGGTCCAATTCACCCCTCCACTTT; CDR3: CSASGGTGSNSPLHF
D: -; size: many; V: TRBV20-1; J: TRBJ1-1; DNA: TGCAGTGCTAGGAGGAGTGAGGAAGCTTTCTTT; CDR3: CSARRSEEAFF
D: -; size: many; V: TRBV2; J: TRBJ1-1; DNA: TGTGCCAGCAGACCTCGAAACACTGAAGCTTTCTTT; CDR3: CASRPRNTEAFF
D: -; size: -; V: TRBV16; J: TRBJ1-2; DNA: TGTCCCAGCAGCCAATCGGAGGGGACGTCCCTAGGCTACACCTTC; CDR3: CPSSQSEGTSLGYTF
D: TRBD1; size: -; V: TRBV5-1; J: TRBJ1-1; DNA: TGCGCCAGCAGCTTACAGGGGAAGAACACTGAAGCTTTCTTT; CDR3: CASSLQGKNTEAFF
D: -; size: many; V: TRBV20-1; J: TRBJ2-7; DNA: TGCAGTGCTAGAAGGGGGGGGCCCTCCTACGAGCAGTACTTC; CDR3: CSARRGGPSYEQYF
D: TRBD1; size: many; V: TRBV20-1; J: TRBJ2-5; DNA: TGCAGTGCTAGAGTCTCAGACCTTGGACAGGTTTTCTTC; CDR3: CSARVSDLGQVFF
D: TRBD1; size: many; V: TRBV10-3; J: TRBJ1-5; DNA: TGTGCCGCCGGACAGGGGGCGAGCGATCAGCCCCAGCATTTT; CDR3: CAAGQGASDQPQHF
D: -; size: -; V: TRBV2; J: TRBJ2-7; DNA: TGTGCCAGCGTCGGGGTGGGGGACACCGGGGAGCAGTACTTC; CDR3: CASVGVGDTGEQYF
D: -; size: many; V: TRBV29-1; J: TRBJ2-7; DNA: TGCAGCGTTGAGTCCGGTAACTACGAGCAGTACTTC; CDR3: CSVESGNYEQYF
D: TRBD1; size: many; V: TRBV5-8; J: TRBJ1-6; DNA: TGTGCCAGCAGCTTGTTGGGACAGGGGAATTCACCCCTCCACTTT; CDR3: CASSLLGQGNSPLHF
D: -; size: -; V: TRBV5-6; J: TRBJ1-5; DNA: TGTGCCAGCAGCTTTGGCCGGGGAATGAAGCAGCCCCAGCATTTT; CDR3: CASSFGRGMKQPQHF
D: TRBD1; size: many; V: TRBV29-1; J: TRBJ2-5; DNA: TGCAGCGTTGACGGGACAGCACAAGAGACCCAGTACTTC; CDR3: CSVDGTAQETQYF
D: TRBD2; size: -; V: TRBV29-1; J: TRBJ2-5; DNA: TGCAGCTTGGACAGCGGGGGGATCCAAGAGACCCAGTACTTC; CDR3: CSLDSGGIQETQYF
D: -; size: few; V: TRBV24-1; J: TRBJ2-2; DNA: TGTGCCACCAGTGACTTCGGACAAAGCACCGGGGAGCTGTTTTTT; CDR3: CATSDFGQSTGELFF
D: -; size: many; V: TRBV10-3; J: TRBJ2-3; DNA: TGTGCCATCAGTGAAGGAGGGGGCACAGATACGCAGTATTTT; CDR3: CAISEGGGTDTQYF
D: TRBD1; size: -; V: TRBV13; J: TRBJ2-7; DNA: TGTGCCAGCAGCGGAGGACAGGGAATTAGCAGCGAGCAGTACTTC; CDR3: CASSGGQGISSEQYF
D: -; size: many; V: TRBV7-8; J: TRBJ1-5; DNA: TGTGCCAGCAGCTTGCAGGGTGTTGGCGATCAGCCCCAGCATTTT; CDR3: CASSLQGVGDQPQHF
D: -; size: many; V: TRBV5-6; J: TRBJ1-5; DNA: TGTGCCAGCAGCTCGGGGAACCGGGGCGGGGATCAGCCCCAGCATTTT; CDR3: CASSSGNRGGDQPQHF